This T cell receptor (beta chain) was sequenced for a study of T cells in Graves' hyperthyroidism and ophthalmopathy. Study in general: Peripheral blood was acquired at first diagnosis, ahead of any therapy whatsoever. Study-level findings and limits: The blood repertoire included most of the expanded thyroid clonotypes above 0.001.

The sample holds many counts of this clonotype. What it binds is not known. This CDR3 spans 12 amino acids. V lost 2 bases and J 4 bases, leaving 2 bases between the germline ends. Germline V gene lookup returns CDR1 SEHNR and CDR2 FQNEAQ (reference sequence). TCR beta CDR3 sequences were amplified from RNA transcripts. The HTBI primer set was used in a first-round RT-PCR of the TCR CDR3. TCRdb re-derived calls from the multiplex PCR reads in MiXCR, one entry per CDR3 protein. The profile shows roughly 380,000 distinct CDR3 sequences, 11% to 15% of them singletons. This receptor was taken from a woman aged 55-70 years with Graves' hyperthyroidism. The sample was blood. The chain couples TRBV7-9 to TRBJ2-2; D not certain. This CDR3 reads CASSLITGELFF. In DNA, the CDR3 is TGTGCCAGCAGCTTAATCACCGGGGAGCTGTTTTTT.